These T cell receptor beta chains were read from a single sample in a study of blood T cell repertoires in COVID-19. Profiled with immunoSEQ multiplex PCR; TCRdb holds only in-frame clones, not every one. The sample holds about 330,000 clones, roughly 87% seen once. The sequencing sample was made of PBMCs or T cells enriched from blood (not recorded which). These receptors were taken from a young woman who had recovered from COVID-19. CDR3s include the opening cysteine and the closing phenylalanine or tryptophan. D genes are given only for firm matches.

>TRBD1|TRBV6-1|TRBJ1-5
CASSDSGGSNQPQHF
TGTGCCAGCAGTGATTCAGGGGGTAGCAATCAGCCCCAGCATTTT
>NA|TRBV7-9|TRBJ2-1
CASSFVQGNEQFF
TGTGCCAGCAGCTTTGTGCAGGGGAATGAGCAGTTCTTC
>TRBD1|TRBV28|TRBJ1-1
CASSLIERDRDTEAFF
TGTGCCAGCAGTTTGATTGAGAGGGACAGGGATACTGAAGCTTTCTTT
>NA|TRBV7-8|TRBJ1-5
CASSLGGRVSNQPQHF
TGTGCCAGCAGCTTAGGGGGCAGGGTGAGCAATCAGCCCCAGCATTTT
>NA|TRBV12-3/TRBV12-4|TRBJ1-4
CASRARGNEKLFF
TGTGCCAGCAGGGCAAGGGGAAATGAAAAACTGTTTTTT
>NA|TRBV3-1/TRBV3-2|TRBJ2-1
CASSQMTGIYNEQFF
TGTGCCAGCAGCCAAATGACAGGTATCTACAATGAGCAGTTCTTC
>NA|TRBV2|TRBJ2-7
CASRASGTYFTYEQYF
TGTGCCAGCAGGGCCTCCGGGACATATTTTACCTACGAGCAGTACTTC
>NA|TRBV28|TRBJ2-2
CASILPLGQGNTGELFF
TGTGCCAGCATCCTCCCCCTGGGGCAGGGTAACACCGGGGAGCTGTTTTTT
>TRBD1|TRBV5-1|TRBJ1-2
CASSLGTGGNERYTF
TGCGCCAGCAGCTTGGGGACAGGGGGCAACGAACGCTACACCTTC
>NA|TRBV7-9|TRBJ1-2
CASSLLGASYGYTF
TGTGCCAGCAGCTTATTAGGAGCCTCCTATGGCTACACCTTC
>TRBD2|TRBV6-6|TRBJ2-7
CASSYSGDQGYEQYF
TGTGCCAGCAGTTACAGCGGGGATCAAGGTTACGAGCAGTACTTC
>NA|TRBV10-2|TRBJ1-6
CASKRALDSPLHF
TGCGCCAGCAAGCGCGCCTTGGATTCACCCCTCCACTTT
>NA|TRBV27|TRBJ2-1
CASSPWGGGYNEQFF
TGTGCCAGCAGTCCGTGGGGGGGCGGATACAATGAGCAGTTCTTC
>TRBD1|TRBV10-1|TRBJ1-2
CASSFRTGAGYTF
TGCGCCAGCAGCTTTAGGACAGGGGCTGGCTACACCTTC